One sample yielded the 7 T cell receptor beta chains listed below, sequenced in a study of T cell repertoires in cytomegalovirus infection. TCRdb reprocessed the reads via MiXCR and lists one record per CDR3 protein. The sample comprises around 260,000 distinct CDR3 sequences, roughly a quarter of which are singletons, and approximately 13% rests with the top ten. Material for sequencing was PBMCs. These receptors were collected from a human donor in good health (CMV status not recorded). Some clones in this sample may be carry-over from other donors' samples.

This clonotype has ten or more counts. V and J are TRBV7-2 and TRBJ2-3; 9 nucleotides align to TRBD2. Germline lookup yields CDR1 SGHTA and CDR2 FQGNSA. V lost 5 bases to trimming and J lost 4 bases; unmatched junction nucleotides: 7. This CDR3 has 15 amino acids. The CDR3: CASSILAGYSDTQYF. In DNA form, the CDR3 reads TGTGCCAGCAGCATCCTAGCGGGGTACTCAGATACGCAGTATTTT.

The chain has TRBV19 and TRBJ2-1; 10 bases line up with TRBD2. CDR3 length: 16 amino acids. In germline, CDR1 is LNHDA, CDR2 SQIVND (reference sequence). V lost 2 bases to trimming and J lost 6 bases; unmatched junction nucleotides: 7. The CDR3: CASSIRLAGVSNEQFF. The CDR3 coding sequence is TGTGCCAGTAGTATACGGCTAGCGGGAGTAAGCAATGAGCAGTTCTTC.

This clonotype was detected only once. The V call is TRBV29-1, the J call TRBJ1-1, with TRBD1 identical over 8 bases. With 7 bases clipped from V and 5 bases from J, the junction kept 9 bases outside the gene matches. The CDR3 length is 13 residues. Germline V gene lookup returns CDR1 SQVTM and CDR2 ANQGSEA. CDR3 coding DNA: TGCAGCGCCTCGACAGGGGCGCGTACTGAAGCTTTCTTT. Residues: CSASTGARTEAFF.

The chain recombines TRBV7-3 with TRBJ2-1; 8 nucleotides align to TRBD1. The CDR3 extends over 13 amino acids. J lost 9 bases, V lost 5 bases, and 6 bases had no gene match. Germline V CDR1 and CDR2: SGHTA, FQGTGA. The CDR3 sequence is CASSRTGGPEQFF. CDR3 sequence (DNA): TGTGCCAGCAGCAGAACAGGGGGGCCTGAGCAGTTCTTC.

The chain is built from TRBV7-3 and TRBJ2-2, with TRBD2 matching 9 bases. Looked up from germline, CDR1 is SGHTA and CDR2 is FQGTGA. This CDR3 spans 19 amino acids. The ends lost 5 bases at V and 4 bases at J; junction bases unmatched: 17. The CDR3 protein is CASSPLERGVERVTGELFF. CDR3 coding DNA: TGTGCCAGCAGCCCCCTCGAGCGGGGGGTAGAACGGGTCACCGGGGAGCTGTTTTTT. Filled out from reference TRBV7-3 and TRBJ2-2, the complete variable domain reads GAGVSQTPSNKVTEKGKYVELRCDPISGHTALYWYRQSLGQGPEFLIYFQGTGAADDSGLPNDRFFAVRPEGSVSTLKIQRTERGDSAVYLCASSPLERGVERVTGELFFGEGSRLTVL.

The CDR3 loop reads CASSQAKTGTYSYEQYF. CDR3 coding DNA: TGTGCCAGCAGCCAAGCCAAAACCGGGACATACTCCTACGAGCAGTACTTC. The gene calls are TRBV14 and TRBJ2-7, with a possible D match to TRBD1 (6 bases). CDR1 and CDR2 from the germline V gene are SGHDN and FVKESK. The ends were cut back, 1 base at V and 0 bases at J, with 16 bases in the middle. The CDR3 extends over 17 amino acids.

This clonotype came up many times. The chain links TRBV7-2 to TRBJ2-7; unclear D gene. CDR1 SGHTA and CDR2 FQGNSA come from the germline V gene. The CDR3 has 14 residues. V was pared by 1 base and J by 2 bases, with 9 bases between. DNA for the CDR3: TGTGCCAGCAGCTTAGTGTTAGGGACCTACGAGCAGTACTTC. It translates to CASSLVLGTYEQYF.